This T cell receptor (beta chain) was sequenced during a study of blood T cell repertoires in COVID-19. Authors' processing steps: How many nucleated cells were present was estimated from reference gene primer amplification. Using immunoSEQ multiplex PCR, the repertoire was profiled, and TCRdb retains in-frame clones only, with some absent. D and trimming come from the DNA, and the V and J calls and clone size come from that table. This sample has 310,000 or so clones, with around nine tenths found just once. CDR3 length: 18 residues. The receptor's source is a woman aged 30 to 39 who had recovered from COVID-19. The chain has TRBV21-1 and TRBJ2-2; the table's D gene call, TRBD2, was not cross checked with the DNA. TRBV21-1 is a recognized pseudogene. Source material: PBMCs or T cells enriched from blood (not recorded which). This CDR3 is CASSKDTRGVLNTGELFF. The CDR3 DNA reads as TGTGCCAGCAGCAAAGATACGCGGGGGGTATTGAACACCGGGGAGCTGTTTTTT.